This entry is about one TCR beta chain. How the authors handled the data: Nucleated cell counts were estimated from reference gene primer amplification. The protocol was immunoSEQ multiplex PCR, while the TCRdb copy is restricted to in-frame clones and leaves out a portion. The D gene and trimming were derived from the DNA, and the V and J assignments and clone size from that table. The sample lists tens of thousands of clones; about 80% were seen once. The sample originates from a study of blood T cell repertoires in COVID-19. On the study more broadly: The origin of the acute and convalescent COVID-19 samples was the United States, Italy and Spain. T cells, B-cell-depleted T cells, or PBMCs provided the cDNA or gDNA that served as material.

Trimming took 2 bases from V and 3 from J; bases not matched to a gene: 0. The CDR3 consists of 14 residues. Germline loops: CDR1 SGHAT, CDR2 FQNNGV. The source material was peripheral blood. This chain links TRBV11-2 with TRBJ2-5; TRBD2 agrees at 10 bases. The clonotype originates from a man aged 65-85 years with acute or convalescent COVID-19. The CDR3 here is CASSLTSGEETQYF. The CDR3 nucleotides read TGTGCCAGCAGCTTAACTAGCGGGGAAGAGACCCAGTACTTC. Full variable domain (outside the CDR3, taken from reference TRBV11-2 and TRBJ2-5): EAGVAQSPRYKIIEKRQSVAFWCNPISGHATLYWYQQILGQGPKLLIQFQNNGVVDDSQLPKDRFSAERLKGVDSTLKIQPAKLEDSAVYLCASSLTSGEETQYFGPGTRLLVL.